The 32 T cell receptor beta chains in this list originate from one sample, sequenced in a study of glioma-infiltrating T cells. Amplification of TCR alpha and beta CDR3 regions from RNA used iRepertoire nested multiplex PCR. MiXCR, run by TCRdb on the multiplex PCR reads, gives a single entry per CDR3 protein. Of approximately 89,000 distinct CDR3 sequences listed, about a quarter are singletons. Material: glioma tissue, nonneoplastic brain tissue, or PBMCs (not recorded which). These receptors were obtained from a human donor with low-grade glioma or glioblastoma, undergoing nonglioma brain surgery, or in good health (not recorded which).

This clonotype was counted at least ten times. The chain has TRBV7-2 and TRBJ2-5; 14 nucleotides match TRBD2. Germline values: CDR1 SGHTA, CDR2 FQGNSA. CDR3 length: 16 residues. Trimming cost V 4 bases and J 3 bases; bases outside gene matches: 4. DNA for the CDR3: TGTGCCAGCAGCTCACGACTAGCGGGGGGGGAAGAGACCCAGTACTTC. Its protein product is CASSSRLAGGEETQYF.

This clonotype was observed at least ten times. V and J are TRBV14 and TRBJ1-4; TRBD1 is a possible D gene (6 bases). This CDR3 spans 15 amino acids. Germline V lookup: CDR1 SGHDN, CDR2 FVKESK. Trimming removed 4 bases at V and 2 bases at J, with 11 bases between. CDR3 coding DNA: TGTGCCAGCAGCCGCGAACAGGGCACTAATGAAAAACTGTTTTTT. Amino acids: CASSREQGTNEKLFF.

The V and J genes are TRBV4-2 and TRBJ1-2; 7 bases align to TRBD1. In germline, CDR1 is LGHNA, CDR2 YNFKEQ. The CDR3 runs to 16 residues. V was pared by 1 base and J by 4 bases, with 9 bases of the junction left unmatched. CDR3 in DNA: TGTGCCAGCAGCCAAGGACAGGGAATAGATGGCTATGGCTACACCTTC. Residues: CASSQGQGIDGYGYTF.

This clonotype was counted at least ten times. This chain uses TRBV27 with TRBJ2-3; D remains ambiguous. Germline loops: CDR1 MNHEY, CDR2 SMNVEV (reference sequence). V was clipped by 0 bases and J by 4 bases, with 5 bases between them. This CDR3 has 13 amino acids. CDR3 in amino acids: CASSLSEPDTQYF. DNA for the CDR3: TGTGCCAGCAGTTTATCGGAGCCAGATACGCAGTATTTT.

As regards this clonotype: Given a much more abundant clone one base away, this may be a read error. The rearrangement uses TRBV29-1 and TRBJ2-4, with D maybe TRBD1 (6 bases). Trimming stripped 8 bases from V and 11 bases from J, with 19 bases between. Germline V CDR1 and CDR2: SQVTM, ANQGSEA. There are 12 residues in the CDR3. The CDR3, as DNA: TGCAGCATGGCAAGTCAGGGGACGCTTCAGTACTTC. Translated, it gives CSMASQGTLQYF.

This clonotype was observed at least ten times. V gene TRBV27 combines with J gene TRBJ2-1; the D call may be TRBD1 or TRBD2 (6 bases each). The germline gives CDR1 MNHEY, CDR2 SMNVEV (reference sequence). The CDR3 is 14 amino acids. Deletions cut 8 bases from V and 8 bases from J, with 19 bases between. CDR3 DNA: TGTGCCAGCCAAGAGGGGGGCCCTACGTATGAGCAGTTCTTC. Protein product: CASQEGGPTYEQFF.

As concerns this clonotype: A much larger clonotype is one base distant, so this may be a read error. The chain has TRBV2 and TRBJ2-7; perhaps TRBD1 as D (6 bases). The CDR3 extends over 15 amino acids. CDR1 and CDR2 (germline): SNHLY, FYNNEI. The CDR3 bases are TGTGCCAGAAGTGAAGGGGGTGTGAGTTCCTACGAGCAGTACTTC. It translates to CARSEGGVSSYEQYF. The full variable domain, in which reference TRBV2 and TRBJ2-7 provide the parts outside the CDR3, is EPEVTQTPSHQVTQMGQEVILRCVPISNHLYFYWYRQILGQKVEFLVSFYNNEISEKSEIFDDQFSVERPDGSNFTLKIRSTKLEDSAMYFCARSEGGVSSYEQYFGPGTRLTVT.

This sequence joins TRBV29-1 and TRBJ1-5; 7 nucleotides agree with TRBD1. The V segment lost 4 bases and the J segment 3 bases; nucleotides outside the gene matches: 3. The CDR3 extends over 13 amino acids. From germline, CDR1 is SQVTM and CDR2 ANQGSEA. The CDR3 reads CSVGGTVNQPQHF. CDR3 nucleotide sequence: TGCAGCGTTGGTGGGACAGTCAATCAGCCCCAGCATTTT. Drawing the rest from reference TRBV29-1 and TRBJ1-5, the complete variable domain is SAVISQKPSRDICQRGTSLTIQCQVDSQVTMMFWYRQQPGQSLTLIATANQGSEATYESGFVIDKFPISRPNLTFSTLTVSNMSPEDSSIYLCSVGGTVNQPQHFGDGTRLSIL.

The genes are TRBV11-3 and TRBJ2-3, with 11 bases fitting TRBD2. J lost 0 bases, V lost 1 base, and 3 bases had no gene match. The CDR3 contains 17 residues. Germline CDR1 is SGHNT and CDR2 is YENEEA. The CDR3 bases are TGTGCCAGCAGCTTAGGAGGGACTAGCGGAAGCACAGATACGCAGTATTTT. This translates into CASSLGGTSGSTDTQYF.

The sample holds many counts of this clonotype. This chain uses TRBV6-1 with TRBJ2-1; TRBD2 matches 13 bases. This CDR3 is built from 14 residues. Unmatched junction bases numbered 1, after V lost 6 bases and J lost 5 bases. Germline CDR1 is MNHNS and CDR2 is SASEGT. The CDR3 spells CASRGLAGNNEQFF. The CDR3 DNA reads TGTGCCAGCAGGGGACTAGCGGGAAACAATGAGCAGTTCTTC.

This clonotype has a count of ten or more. The DNA of the CDR3 is TGTGCCACCAGCAGAGATAAATATTCACCCCTCCACTTT. It translates to CATSRDKYSPLHF. The genes are TRBV15 and TRBJ1-6; D not resolved. The germline gives CDR1 LNHNV, CDR2 YYDKDF (reference sequence). The V and J ends lost 0 bases and 8 bases respectively, with 5 bases between them. This CDR3 is 13 amino acids long.

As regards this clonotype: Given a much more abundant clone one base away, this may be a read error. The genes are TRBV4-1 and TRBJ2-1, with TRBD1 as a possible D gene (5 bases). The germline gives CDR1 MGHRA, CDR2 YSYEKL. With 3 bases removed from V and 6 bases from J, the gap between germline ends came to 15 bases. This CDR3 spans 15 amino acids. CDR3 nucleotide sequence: TGCGCCAGCAGCCACACCCACAGTAGGGGCAATGAGCAGTTCTTC. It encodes CASSHTHSRGNEQFF.

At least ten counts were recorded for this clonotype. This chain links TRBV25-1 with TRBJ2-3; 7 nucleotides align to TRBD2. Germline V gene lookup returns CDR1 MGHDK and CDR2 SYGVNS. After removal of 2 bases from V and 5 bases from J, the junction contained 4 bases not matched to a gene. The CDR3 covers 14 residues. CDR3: CASSETGRKDTQYF. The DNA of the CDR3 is TGTGCCAGCAGTGAAACCGGGAGGAAAGATACGCAGTATTTT.

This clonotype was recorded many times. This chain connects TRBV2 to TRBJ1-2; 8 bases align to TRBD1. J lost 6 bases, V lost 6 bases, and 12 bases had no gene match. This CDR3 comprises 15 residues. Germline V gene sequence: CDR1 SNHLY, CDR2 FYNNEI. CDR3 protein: CASRHNSDRVDGYTF. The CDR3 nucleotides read TGTGCCAGCAGACATAACTCGGACAGGGTAGATGGCTACACCTTC. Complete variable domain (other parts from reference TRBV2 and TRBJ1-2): EPEVTQTPSHQVTQMGQEVILRCVPISNHLYFYWYRQILGQKVEFLVSFYNNEISEKSEIFDDQFSVERPDGSNFTLKIRSTKLEDSAMYFCASRHNSDRVDGYTFGSGTRLTVV.

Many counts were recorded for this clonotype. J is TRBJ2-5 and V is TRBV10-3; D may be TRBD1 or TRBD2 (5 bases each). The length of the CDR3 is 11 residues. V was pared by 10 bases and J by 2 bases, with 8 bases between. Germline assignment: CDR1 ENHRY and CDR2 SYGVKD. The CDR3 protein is CATGTQETQYF. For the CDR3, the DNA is TGTGCCACCGGGACGCAAGAGACCCAGTACTTC.

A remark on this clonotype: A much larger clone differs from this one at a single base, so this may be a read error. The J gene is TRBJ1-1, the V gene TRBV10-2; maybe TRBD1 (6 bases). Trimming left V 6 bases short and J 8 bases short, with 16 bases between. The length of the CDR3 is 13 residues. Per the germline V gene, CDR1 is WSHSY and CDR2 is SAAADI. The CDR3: CASSSETGAEAFF. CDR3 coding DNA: TGCGCCAGCAGCTCCGAGACAGGCGCGGAAGCTTTCTTT.

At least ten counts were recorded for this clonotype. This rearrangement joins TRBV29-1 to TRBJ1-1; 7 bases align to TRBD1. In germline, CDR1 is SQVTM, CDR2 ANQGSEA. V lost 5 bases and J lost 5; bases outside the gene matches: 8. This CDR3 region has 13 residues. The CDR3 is CSVSQTGRTEAFF. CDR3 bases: TGCAGCGTTTCCCAGACAGGGAGAACTGAAGCTTTCTTT.

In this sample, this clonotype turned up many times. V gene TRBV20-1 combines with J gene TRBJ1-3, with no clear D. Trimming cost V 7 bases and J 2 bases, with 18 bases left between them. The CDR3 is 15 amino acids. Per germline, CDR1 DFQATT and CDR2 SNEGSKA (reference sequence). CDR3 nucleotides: TGCAGTGTTCCGTGGGGTCCGGCAACTGGAAACACCATATATTTT. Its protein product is CSVPWGPATGNTIYF.

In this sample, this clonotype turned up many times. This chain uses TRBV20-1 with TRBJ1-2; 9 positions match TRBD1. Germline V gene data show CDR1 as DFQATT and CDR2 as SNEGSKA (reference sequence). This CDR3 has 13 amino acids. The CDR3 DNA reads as TGCACCGCACCCGGGACAGGGAACTATGGCTACACCTTC. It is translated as CTAPGTGNYGYTF.

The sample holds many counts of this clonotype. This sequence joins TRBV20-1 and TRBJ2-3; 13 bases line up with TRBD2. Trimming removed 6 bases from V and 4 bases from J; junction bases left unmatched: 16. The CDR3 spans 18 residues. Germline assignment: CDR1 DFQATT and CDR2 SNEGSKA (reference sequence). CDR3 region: CSAGTSGGAQWMADTQYF. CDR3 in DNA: TGCAGTGCGGGCACTAGCGGGGGGGCTCAATGGATGGCAGATACGCAGTATTTT.

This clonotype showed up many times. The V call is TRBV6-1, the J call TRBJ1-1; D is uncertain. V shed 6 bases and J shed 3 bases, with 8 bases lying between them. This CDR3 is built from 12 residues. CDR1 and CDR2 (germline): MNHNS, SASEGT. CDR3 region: CASRSVDTEAFF. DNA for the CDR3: TGTGCCAGCAGGTCAGTGGACACTGAAGCTTTCTTT.

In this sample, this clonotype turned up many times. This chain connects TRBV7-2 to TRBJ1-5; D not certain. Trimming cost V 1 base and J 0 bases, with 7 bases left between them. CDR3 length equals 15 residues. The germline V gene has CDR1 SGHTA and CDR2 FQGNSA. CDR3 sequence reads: CASSLDGYSNQPQHF. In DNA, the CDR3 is TGTGCCAGCAGCTTAGACGGCTATAGCAATCAGCCCCAGCATTTT. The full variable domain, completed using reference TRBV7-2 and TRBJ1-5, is GAGVSQSPSNKVTEKGKDVELRCDPISGHTALYWYRQSLGQGLEFLIYFQGNSAPDKSGLPSDRFSAERTGGSVSTLTIQRTQQEDSAVYLCASSLDGYSNQPQHFGDGTRLSIL.

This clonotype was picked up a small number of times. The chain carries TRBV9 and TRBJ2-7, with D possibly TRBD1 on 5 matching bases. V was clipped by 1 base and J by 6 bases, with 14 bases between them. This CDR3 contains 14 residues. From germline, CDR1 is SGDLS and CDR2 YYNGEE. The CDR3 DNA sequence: TGTGCCAGCAGCGTACAGGGTTTAGACGGCGAGCAGTACTTC. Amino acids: CASSVQGLDGEQYF.

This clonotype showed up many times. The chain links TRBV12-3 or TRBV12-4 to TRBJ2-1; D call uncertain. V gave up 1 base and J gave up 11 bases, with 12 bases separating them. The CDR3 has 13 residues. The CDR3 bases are TGTGCCAGCAGTTTAGGACCGAACTCGAAGCAGTTCTTC. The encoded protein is CASSLGPNSKQFF.

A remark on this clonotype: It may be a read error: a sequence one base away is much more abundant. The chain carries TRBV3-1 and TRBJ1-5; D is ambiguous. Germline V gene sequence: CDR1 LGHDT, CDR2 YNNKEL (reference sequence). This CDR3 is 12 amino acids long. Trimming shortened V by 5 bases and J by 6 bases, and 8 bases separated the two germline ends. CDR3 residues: CASSRGSQPQHF. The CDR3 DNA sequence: TGTGCCAGCAGCAGAGGGAGTCAGCCCCAGCATTTT.

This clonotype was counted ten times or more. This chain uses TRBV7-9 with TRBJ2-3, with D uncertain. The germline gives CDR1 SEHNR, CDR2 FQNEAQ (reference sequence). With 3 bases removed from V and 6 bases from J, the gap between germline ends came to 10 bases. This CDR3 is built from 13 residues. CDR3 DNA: TGTGCCAGCAGCTTGAGACTCACGGATACGCAGTATTTT. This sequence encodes CASSLRLTDTQYF.

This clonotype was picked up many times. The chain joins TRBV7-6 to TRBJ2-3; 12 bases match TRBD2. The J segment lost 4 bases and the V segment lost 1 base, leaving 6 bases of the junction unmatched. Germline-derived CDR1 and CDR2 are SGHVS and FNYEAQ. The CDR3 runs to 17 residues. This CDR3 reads CASSLGLAGGVADTQYF. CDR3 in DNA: TGTGCCAGCAGCTTAGGGCTAGCGGGGGGGGTTGCAGATACGCAGTATTTT. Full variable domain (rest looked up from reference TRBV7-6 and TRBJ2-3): GAGVSQSPRYKVTKRGQDVALRCDPISGHVSLYWYRQALGQGPEFLTYFNYEAQQDKSGLPNDRFSAERPEGSISTLTIQRTEQRDSAMYRCASSLGLAGGVADTQYFGPGTRLTVL.

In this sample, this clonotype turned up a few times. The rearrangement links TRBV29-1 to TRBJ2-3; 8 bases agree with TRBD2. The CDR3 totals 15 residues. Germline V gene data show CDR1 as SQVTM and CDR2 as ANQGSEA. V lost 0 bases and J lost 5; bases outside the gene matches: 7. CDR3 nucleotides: TGCAGCGTTGAAGATCTTTCGGGGGGGCGAGATACGCAGTATTTT. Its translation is CSVEDLSGGRDTQYF.

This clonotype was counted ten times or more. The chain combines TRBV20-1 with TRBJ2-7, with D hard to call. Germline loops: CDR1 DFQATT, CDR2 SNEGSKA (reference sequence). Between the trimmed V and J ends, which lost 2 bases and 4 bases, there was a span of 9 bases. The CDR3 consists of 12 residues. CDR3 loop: CSARIGPYEQYF. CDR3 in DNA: TGCAGTGCTAGAATCGGACCATACGAGCAGTACTTC.

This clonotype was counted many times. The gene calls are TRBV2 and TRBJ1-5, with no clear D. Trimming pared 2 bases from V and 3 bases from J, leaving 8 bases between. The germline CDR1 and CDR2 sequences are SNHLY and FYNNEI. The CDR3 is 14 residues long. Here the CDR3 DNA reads TGTGCCAGCAGTGAAAACCTACTCAATCAGCCCCAGCATTTT. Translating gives CASSENLLNQPQHF. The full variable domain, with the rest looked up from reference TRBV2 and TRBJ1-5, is EPEVTQTPSHQVTQMGQEVILRCVPISNHLYFYWYRQILGQKVEFLVSFYNNEISEKSEIFDDQFSVERPDGSNFTLKIRSTKLEDSAMYFCASSENLLNQPQHFGDGTRLSIL.

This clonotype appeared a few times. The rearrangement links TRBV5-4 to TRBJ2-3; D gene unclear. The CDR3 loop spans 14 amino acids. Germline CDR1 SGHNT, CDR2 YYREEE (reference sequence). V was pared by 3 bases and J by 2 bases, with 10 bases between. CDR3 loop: CASSSQTITDTQYF. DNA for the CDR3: TGTGCCAGCAGCTCCCAGACCATCACAGATACGCAGTATTTT.

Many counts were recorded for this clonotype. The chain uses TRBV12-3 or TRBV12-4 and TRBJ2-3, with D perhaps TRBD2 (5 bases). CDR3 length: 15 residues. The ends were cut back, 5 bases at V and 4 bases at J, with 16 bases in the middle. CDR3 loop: CASSRGSLLADTQYF. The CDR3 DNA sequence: TGTGCCAGCAGTAGAGGGAGTCTCTTGGCAGATACGCAGTATTTT.